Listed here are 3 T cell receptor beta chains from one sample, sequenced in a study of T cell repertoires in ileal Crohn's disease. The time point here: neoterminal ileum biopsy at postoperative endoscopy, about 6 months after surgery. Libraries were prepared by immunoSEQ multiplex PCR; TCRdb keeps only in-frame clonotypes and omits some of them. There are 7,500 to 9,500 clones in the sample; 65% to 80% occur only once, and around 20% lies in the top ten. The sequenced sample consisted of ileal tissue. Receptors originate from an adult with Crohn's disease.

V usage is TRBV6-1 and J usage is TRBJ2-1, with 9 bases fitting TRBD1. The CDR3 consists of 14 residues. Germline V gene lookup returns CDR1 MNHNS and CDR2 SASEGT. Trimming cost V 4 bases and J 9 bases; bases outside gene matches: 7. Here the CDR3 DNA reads TGTGCCAGCAGTGTATCACAGGGGGCGAGTGAGCAGTTCTTC. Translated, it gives CASSVSQGASEQFF.

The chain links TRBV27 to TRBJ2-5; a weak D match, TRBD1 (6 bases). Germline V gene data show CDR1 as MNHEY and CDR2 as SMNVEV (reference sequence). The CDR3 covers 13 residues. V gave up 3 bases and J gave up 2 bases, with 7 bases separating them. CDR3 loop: CASSLRGQETQYF. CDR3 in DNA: TGTGCCAGCAGTTTGAGGGGGCAAGAGACCCAGTACTTC.

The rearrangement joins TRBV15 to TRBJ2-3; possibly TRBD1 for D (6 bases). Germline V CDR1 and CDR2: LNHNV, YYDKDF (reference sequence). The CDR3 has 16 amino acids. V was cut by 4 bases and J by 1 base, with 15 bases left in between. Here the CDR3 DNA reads TGTGCCACCAGCAAAGGGGAAGGGGGAGGCACAGATACGCAGTATTTT. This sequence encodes CATSKGEGGGTDTQYF.